Each of the 27 T cell receptor beta chains below was sequenced from the same sample in a study of T cells expressing NK-cell markers. TCRdb re-called the 5' RACE reads, yielding one record per CDR3 amino acid sequence without DNA. The sample totals around 550,000 distinct CDR3 sequences. Sequencing was done on a sample of blood T cells: a sorted CD56 or NKG2C T cell subset, CD4+ or CD8+ T cells, or bulk PBMC T cells (not recorded which). Receptors originate from a man aged 18 to 29 in good health.

The gene calls are TRBV6-2 or TRBV6-3 and TRBJ2-1; TCRdb reports TRBD2, a call that lacks DNA to check it against. Germline assignment: CDR1 MNHEY and CDR2 SVGEGT. The CDR3 extends over 15 amino acids. The CDR3 sequence is CASSHRQSPRNEQFF.

The chain couples TRBV2 to TRBJ2-1; TCRdb names TRBD1, which stays unverified in the absence of DNA. CDR1 is SNHLY, CDR2 FYNNEI, per germline. This CDR3 is 14 amino acids long. The chain's CDR3 is CATKDRGFYNEQFF.

V is TRBV6-5 and J is TRBJ2-7; no DNA is available, so the TRBD2 call from TCRdb remains unchecked. The V gene's germline CDR1 is MNHEY and CDR2 SVGAGI. The CDR3 is 17 amino acids. CDR3 protein: CASSSTRTSGRASEQYF.

The chain is built from TRBV4-3 and TRBJ2-1; without DNA, the TCRdb call of TRBD2 cannot be checked. Germline assignment: CDR1 LGHNA and CDR2 YSLEER. The CDR3 has 16 amino acids. This CDR3 reads CASSQESGRVYNEQFF.

The chain links TRBV4-3 to TRBJ2-1; TCRdb's D gene call, TRBD1, goes unchecked for lack of DNA. Germline CDR1 reads LGHNA; CDR2 reads YSLEER. The CDR3 totals 13 residues. This chain's CDR3 is CASSQDPRTEQFF.

The rearrangement links TRBV7-9 to TRBJ2-3; TCRdb reports TRBD2, a call that lacks DNA to check it against. CDR3 length: 15 residues. Germline V gives CDR1 SEHNR, CDR2 FQNEAQ (reference sequence). The CDR3 loop is CASSPPFGTTDTQYF.

The rearrangement joins TRBV25-1 to TRBJ2-3; checking the TCRdb D call of TRBD2 is not possible without DNA. CDR3 length equals 13 residues. Germline V gene data show CDR1 as MGHDK and CDR2 as SYGVNS. The CDR3 region is CASSAAGSGTQYF.

V and J are TRBV7-9 and TRBJ2-7. Per the germline V gene, CDR1 is SEHNR and CDR2 is FQNEAQ (reference sequence). The CDR3 totals 15 residues. The CDR3 spells CASSTKDRSSYEQYF.

This chain joins TRBV28 and TRBJ2-7; the D call of TRBD2 rests on TCRdb alone, since no DNA is present to check it. This CDR3 contains 14 residues. From germline, CDR1 is MDHEN and CDR2 SYDVKM. Here the CDR3 reads CASREAGPTYEQYF.

This sequence joins TRBV3-1 and TRBJ2-7; TCRdb's D call of TRBD1 is untestable without DNA. Per germline, CDR1 LGHDT and CDR2 YNNKEL (reference sequence). The CDR3 covers 13 residues. CDR3 residues: CASSGGQGSEQYF.

V is TRBV6-4 and J is TRBJ2-1; as DNA is missing, the TRBD2 call by TCRdb cannot be tested. CDR1 and CDR2 (germline): MRHNA, SNTAGT. This CDR3 spans 15 amino acids. CDR3 residues: CASSETAGGPNEQFF.

This chain joins TRBV6-2 or TRBV6-3 and TRBJ2-7; TCRdb's D gene call, TRBD2, goes unchecked for lack of DNA. From germline, CDR1 is MNHEY and CDR2 SVGEGT. The CDR3 is made up of 18 amino acids. CDR3 region: CASSFQDPGTSVSYEQYF.

This chain uses TRBV10-3 with TRBJ2-1. Germline CDR1 reads ENHRY; CDR2 reads SYGVKD. The CDR3 covers 15 residues. The CDR3 loop is CAISESRSRRNEQFF.

The V call is TRBV12-3 or TRBV12-4, the J call TRBJ1-1. The CDR3 runs to 14 residues. The CDR3: CASRVAAANTEAFF.

This chain uses TRBV29-1 with TRBJ1-4; lacking DNA, the TRBD1 call made by TCRdb goes unchecked. CDR1 and CDR2 (germline): SQVTM, ANQGSEA. The CDR3 spans 14 residues. The CDR3 reads CSVDPGTSNEKLFF.

The CDR3 loop reads CATSREVAGNSGANVLTF. The chain is built from TRBV15 and TRBJ2-6. CDR1 is LNHNV and CDR2 is YYDKDF in the germline V gene (reference sequence). The CDR3 has 18 amino acids.

The chain's CDR3 is CASSPKTSGLSYNEQFF. This chain connects TRBV5-1 to TRBJ2-1; absent DNA, TCRdb's TRBD2 call cannot be checked. CDR3 size: 17 residues. Germline V CDR1 and CDR2: SGHRS, YFSETQ.

The rearrangement uses TRBV5-1 and TRBJ2-7; TCRdb's assignment of TRBD1 cannot be checked, as there is no DNA. CDR3 length: 15 residues. Per germline, CDR1 SGHRS and CDR2 YFSETQ. The CDR3 spells CASSVGQGIGHEQYF.

V is TRBV12-3 or TRBV12-4 and J is TRBJ1-6; without DNA, the TCRdb call of TRBD1 cannot be checked. CDR3 length: 14 residues. CDR3 amino acids: CASSATGNSSPLHF.

The CDR3 protein is CAWSGGKENTGELFF. The chain couples TRBV30 to TRBJ2-2; the D gene TCRdb calls, TRBD1, cannot be checked with no DNA. Looked up from germline, CDR1 is GTSNPN and CDR2 is SVGIG (reference sequence). This CDR3 contains 15 residues. The entire variable domain, with the rest obtained from reference TRBV30 and TRBJ2-2, is as follows: SQTIHQWPATLVQPVGSPLSLECTVEGTSNPNLYWYRQAAGRGLQLLFYSVGIGQISSEVPQNLSASRPQDRQFILSSKKLLLSDSGFYLCAWSGGKENTGELFFGEGSRLTVL.

V gene TRBV20-1 combines with J gene TRBJ2-3; TCRdb selects TRBD1, and the lack of DNA leaves this call unchecked. The CDR3 is 14 amino acids. The germline gives CDR1 DFQATT, CDR2 SNEGSKA (reference sequence). This chain's CDR3 is CSFPRDRGLDTQYF.

The CDR3 sequence is CASSQGLWDTEAFF. The chain couples TRBV3-1 to TRBJ1-1. Germline V gene sequence: CDR1 LGHDT, CDR2 YNNKEL (reference sequence). The CDR3 contains 14 residues.

The rearrangement links TRBV10-3 to TRBJ2-5; the D call of TRBD2 rests on TCRdb alone, since no DNA is present to check it. The germline gives CDR1 ENHRY, CDR2 SYGVKD. The CDR3 is 15 residues long. CDR3 sequence reads: CAISGGTSGKETQYF.

This sequence joins TRBV29-1 and TRBJ2-7; no DNA is available, so the TRBD1 call from TCRdb remains unchecked. This CDR3 is built from 12 residues. Germline loops: CDR1 SQVTM, CDR2 ANQGSEA. CDR3 in amino acids: CSARDTNYEQYF.

The chain uses TRBV5-1 and TRBJ2-1; TCRdb gives TRBD1 as the D gene, but with no DNA this cannot be confirmed. Looked up from germline, CDR1 is SGHRS and CDR2 is YFSETQ. There are 16 residues in the CDR3. CDR3 sequence reads: CASSSAPDRALNEQFF.

The CDR3 region is CSARDPRLPYEQYF. The chain carries TRBV20-1 and TRBJ2-7. CDR3 length: 14 amino acids. Per germline, CDR1 DFQATT and CDR2 SNEGSKA (reference sequence).

CDR3 protein: CASSGDGEAFF. The V gene is TRBV5-1, the J gene TRBJ1-1; TCRdb reports TRBD1, a call that lacks DNA to check it against. Germline V gene lookup returns CDR1 SGHRS and CDR2 YFSETQ. CDR3 length equals 11 residues.